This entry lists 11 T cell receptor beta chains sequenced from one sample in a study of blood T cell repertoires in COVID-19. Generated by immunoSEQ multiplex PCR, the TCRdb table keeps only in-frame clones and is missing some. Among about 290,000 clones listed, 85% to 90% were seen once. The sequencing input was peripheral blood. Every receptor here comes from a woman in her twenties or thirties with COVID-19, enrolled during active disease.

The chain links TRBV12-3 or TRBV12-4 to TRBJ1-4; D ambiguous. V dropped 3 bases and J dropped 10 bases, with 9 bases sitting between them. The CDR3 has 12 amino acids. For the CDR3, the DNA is TGTGCCAGCAGTTTGACCGGAGGAAAACTGTTTTTT. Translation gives CASSLTGGKLFF.

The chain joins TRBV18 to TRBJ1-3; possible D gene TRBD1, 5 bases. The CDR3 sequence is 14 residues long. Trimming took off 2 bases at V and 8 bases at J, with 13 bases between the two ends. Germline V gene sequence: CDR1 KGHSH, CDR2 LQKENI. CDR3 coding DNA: TGTGCCAGCTCACCAATTCCGTCGACAGACACCATATATTTT. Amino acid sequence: CASSPIPSTDTIYF.

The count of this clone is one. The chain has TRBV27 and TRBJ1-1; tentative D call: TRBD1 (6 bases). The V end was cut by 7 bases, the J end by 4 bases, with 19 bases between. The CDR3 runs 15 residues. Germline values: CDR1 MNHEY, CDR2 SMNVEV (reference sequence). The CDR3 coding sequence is TGTGCCAGCAAGGGGACGGCGGGGGCGTTCACTGAAGCTTTCTTT. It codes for CASKGTAGAFTEAFF.

CDR3 coding DNA: TGTGCCAGCAGTCAGACAGGGGGGAAACTAGCCAAAAACATTCAGTACTTC. Translating gives CASSQTGGKLAKNIQYF. The J gene is TRBJ2-4, the V gene TRBV6-6, with 9 bases matching TRBD1. V lost 5 bases, J lost 0 bases, and 8 bases stayed unmatched. This CDR3 spans 17 amino acids. Germline CDR1 reads MNHNY; CDR2 reads SVGAGI (reference sequence).

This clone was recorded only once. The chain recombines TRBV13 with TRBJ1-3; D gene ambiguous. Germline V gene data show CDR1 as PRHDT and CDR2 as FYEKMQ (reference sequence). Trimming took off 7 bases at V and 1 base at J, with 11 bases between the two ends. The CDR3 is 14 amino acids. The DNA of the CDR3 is TGTGCCAGCAAGTTGTGGACTTCTGGAAACACCATATATTTT. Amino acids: CASKLWTSGNTIYF.

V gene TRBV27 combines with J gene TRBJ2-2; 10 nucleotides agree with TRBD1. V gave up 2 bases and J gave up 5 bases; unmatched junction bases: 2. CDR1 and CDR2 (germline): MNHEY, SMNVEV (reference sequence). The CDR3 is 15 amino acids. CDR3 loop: CASSLRTGGTGELFF. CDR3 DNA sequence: TGTGCCAGCAGTTTACGGACAGGGGGGACCGGGGAGCTGTTTTTT.

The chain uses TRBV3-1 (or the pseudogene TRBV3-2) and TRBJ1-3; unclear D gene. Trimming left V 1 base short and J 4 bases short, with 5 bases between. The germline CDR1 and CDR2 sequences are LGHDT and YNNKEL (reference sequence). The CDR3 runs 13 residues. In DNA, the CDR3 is TGTGCCAGCAGCCAAGCCACAGGAAACACCATATATTTT. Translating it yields CASSQATGNTIYF.

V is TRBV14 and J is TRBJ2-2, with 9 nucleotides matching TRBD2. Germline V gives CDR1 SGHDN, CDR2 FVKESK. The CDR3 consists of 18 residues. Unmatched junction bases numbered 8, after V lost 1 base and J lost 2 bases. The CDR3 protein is CASSQGVAGDLNTGELFF. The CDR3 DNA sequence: TGTGCCAGCAGCCAAGGAGTAGCGGGGGACCTAAACACCGGGGAGCTGTTTTTT.

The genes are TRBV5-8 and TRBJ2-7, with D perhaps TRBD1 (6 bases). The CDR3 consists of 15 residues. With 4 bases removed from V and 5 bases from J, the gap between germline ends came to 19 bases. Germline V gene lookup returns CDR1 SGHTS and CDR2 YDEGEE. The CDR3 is CASSPWAGEFHEQYF. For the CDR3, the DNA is TGTGCCAGCAGCCCATGGGCAGGGGAATTCCACGAGCAGTACTTC.

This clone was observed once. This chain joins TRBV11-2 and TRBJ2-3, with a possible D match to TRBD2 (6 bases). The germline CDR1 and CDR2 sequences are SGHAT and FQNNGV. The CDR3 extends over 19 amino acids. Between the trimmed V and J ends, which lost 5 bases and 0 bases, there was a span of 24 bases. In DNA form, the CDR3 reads TGTGCCAGCAGCACACATCGAATATTAGCGGTCCCTAGCACAGATACGCAGTATTTT. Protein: CASSTHRILAVPSTDTQYF.

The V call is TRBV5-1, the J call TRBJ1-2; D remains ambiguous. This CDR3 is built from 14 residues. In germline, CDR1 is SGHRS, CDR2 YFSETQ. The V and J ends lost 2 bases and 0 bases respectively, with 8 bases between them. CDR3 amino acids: CASSFGGANYGYTF. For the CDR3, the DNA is TGCGCCAGCAGCTTCGGCGGAGCTAACTATGGCTACACCTTC.